The source of this TCR beta chain is a study of blood T cell repertoires in COVID-19. Participants were aged about 18 to 90 years, lived in over 20 US areas, and enrolled virtually. The repertoire was sequenced with immunoSEQ multiplex PCR; TCRdb's copy has only in-frame clones and lacks some. The table has around 280,000 clones, nearly 90% seen once. This receptor was obtained from a woman aged 18-29 years with acute COVID-19. The sample was PBMCs or T cells enriched from blood (not recorded which).

The CDR3 nucleotides read TGCAGCGCGAACCCCTCGCAGAAAAAAACAGATACGCAGTATTTT. Amino acid sequence: CSANPSQKKTDTQYF. This chain uses TRBV29-1 with TRBJ2-3; no reliable D call. Germline lookup yields CDR1 SQVTM and CDR2 ANQGSEA. Trimming removed 7 bases from V and 3 bases from J, with 20 bases in between. The CDR3 sequence is 15 residues long.